This T cell receptor (beta chain) stems from a study of OX40 agonist ivuxolimab in advanced cancers. Germline V CDR1 and CDR2: LNHDA, SQIVND (reference sequence). The V end lost 2 bases, the J end lost 6 bases, and 8 bases lay between the germline ends. The CDR3 runs 13 residues. Method: immunoSEQ multiplex PCR; TCRdb's copy keeps in-frame clones and lacks some. The table includes some 85,000 clones, 70% to 90% detected once. The V gene is TRBV19, the J gene TRBJ1-5; D gene uncertain. The starting material was CD4+ or CD8+ T cells sorted from blood, obtained in a trial of the OX40 agonist ivuxolimab. The TCR originated in an adult with an advanced solid tumor such as melanoma, head and neck, liver or kidney cancer. The CDR3 bases are TGTGCCAGTAGTATACGGGTCGGTCAGCCCCAGCATTTT. Protein sequence: CASSIRVGQPQHF.